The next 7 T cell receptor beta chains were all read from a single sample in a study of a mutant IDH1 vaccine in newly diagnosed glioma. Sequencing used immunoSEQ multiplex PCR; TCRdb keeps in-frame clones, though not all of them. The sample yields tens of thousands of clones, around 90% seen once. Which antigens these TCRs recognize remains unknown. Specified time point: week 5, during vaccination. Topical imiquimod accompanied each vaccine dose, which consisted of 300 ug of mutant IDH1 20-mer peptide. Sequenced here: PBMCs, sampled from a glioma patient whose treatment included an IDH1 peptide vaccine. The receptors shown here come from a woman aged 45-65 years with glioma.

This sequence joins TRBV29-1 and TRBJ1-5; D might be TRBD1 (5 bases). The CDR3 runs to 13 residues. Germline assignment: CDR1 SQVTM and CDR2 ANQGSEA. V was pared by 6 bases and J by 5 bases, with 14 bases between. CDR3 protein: CSVNTGPDQPQHF. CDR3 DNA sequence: TGCAGCGTCAACACAGGCCCGGATCAGCCCCAGCATTTT.

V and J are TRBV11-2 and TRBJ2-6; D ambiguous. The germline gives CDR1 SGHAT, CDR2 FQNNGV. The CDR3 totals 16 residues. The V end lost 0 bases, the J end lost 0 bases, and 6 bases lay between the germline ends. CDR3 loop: CASSLDQYSGANVLTF. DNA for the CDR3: TGTGCCAGCAGCTTAGATCAATACTCTGGGGCCAACGTCCTGACTTTC. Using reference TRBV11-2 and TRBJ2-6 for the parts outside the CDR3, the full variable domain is EAGVAQSPRYKIIEKRQSVAFWCNPISGHATLYWYQQILGQGPKLLIQFQNNGVVDDSQLPKDRFSAERLKGVDSTLKIQPAKLEDSAVYLCASSLDQYSGANVLTFGAGSRLTVL.

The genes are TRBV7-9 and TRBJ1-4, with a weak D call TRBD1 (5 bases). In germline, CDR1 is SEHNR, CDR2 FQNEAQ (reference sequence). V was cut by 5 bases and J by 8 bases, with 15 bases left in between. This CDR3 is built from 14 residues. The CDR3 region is CASSRDGGWEKLFF. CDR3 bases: TGTGCCAGCAGCCGGGACGGGGGGTGGGAAAAACTGTTTTTT.

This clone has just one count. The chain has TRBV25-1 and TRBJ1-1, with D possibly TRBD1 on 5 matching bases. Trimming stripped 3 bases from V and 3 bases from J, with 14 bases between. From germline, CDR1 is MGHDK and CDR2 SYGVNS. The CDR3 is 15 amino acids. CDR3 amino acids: CASSDSSGGDTEAFF. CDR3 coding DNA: TGTGCCAGCAGTGACTCCTCGGGGGGAGACACTGAAGCTTTCTTT. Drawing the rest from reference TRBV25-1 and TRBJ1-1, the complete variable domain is EADIYQTPRYLVIGTGKKITLECSQTMGHDKMYWYQQDPGMELHLIHYSYGVNSTEKGDLSSESTVSRIRTEHFPLTLESARPSHTSQYLCASSDSSGGDTEAFFGQGTRLTVV.

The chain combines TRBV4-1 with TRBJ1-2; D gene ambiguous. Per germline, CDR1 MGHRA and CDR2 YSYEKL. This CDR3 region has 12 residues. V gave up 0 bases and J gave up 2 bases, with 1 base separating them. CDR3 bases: TGCGCCAGCAGCCAAGACAACTATGGCTACACCTTC. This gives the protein CASSQDNYGYTF.

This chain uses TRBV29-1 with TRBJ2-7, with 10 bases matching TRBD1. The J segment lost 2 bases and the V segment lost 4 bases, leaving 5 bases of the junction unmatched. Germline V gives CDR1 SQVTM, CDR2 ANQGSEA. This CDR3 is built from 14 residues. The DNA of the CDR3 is TGCAGCGTTGTGGGGACAGGGGTGGCCTACGAGCAGTACTTC. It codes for CSVVGTGVAYEQYF.

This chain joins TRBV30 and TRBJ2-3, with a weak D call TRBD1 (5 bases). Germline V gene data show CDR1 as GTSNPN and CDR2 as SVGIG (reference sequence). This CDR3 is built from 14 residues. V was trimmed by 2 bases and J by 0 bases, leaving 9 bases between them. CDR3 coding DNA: TGTGCCTGGAGTCTGACAGCTAGCACAGATACGCAGTATTTT. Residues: CAWSLTASTDTQYF.